This T cell receptor (beta chain) emerged from a study of T cells in Graves' hyperthyroidism and ophthalmopathy. Amplified TCR beta CDR3 regions derived from RNA transcripts. An initial round of RT-PCR targeting the TCR CDR3 relied on the HTBI primer set. TCRdb reprocessed the multiplex PCR reads with MiXCR, giving one entry per CDR3 protein. The profile shows roughly 650,000 distinct CDR3 sequences, around 15% of them singletons. In this sample, this clonotype turned up a few times. It was uncontrolled infection, other autoimmune disease, pregnancy or lactation that excluded patients. Diagnosis rested on symptoms, serum thyroxine and TRAb, thyroid ultrasound, and orbital computed tomography. The trim removed 2 bases at V and 0 bases at J, leaving 10 bases unmatched. Looked up from germline, CDR1 is SGHVS and CDR2 is FQNEAQ. This CDR3 is 19 amino acids long.

The source material was blood. This rearrangement joins TRBV7-8 to TRBJ2-4, with 10 bases fitting TRBD2. This TCR was recovered from a woman aged 40 to 50 with Graves' ophthalmopathy. The CDR3 here is CASSLPLAGDVLAKNIQYF. The CDR3 nucleotides are TGTGCCAGCAGCTTACCGCTAGCGGGAGACGTCCTAGCCAAAAACATTCAGTACTTC. Using reference TRBV7-8 and TRBJ2-4 for the parts outside the CDR3, the full variable domain is GAGVSQSPRYKVAKRGQDVALRCDPISGHVSLFWYQQALGQGPEFLTYFQNEAQLDKSGLPSDRFFAERPEGSVSTLKIQRTQQEDSAVYLCASSLPLAGDVLAKNIQYFGAGTRLSVL.